This note documents a single T cell receptor beta chain sequence. Its target is unknown. This sample was taken from a study of blood T cells in healthy people across ages. V lost 5 bases and J lost 7, with 14 bases in between. Germline CDR1 and CDR2: MDHEN and SYDVKM. CDR3 length equals 13 residues. Study conclusions and caveats: Long-lived donors had more naive CD4+ cells and higher diversity than aged donors.

The second PCR ran roughly 6 to 11 cycles with a sample-barcoded 5' primer and J-beta primers. A template-switch adaptor with 12 random nucleotides tagged each cDNA molecule. MiXCR, applied by TCRdb to the 5' RACE reads, yields one record per CDR3 protein. Among approximately 790,000 distinct CDR3 sequences, approximately 67% were seen once, and the ten largest hold about 30%. The chain is built from TRBV28 and TRBJ1-2; D is perhaps TRBD1 (6 bases). The sequenced material came from blood. This receptor was taken from a man under 40 in good health. Here the CDR3 reads CASSPTQGSGYTF. CDR3 DNA sequence: TGTGCCAGCAGTCCGACACAGGGTTCTGGCTACACCTTC.